These 10 T cell receptor beta chains came from one sample sequenced in a study of blood T cells in healthy people across ages (dated by TCRdb to 2013 to 2016). The method behind the library was 5' RACE. For sequencing, an Illumina HiSeq 2500 was employed. The second PCR ran for about 7 to 11 cycles and used a J-beta primer mix along with a sample-barcoded 5' primer. Using fastp trimming at Q25 and MiXCR clonotype assembly, TCRdb reanalyzed the public sequencing data and kept in-frame beta chains. CDR3 protein sequences are deduplicated, and each keeps its most common genes and DNA. Present in this sample are more than 800,000 distinct CDR3 sequences, more than 25% of which were seen just once. 17% of the sample rests with the top ten. Sequencing was done on a sample of blood. Every receptor here comes from a woman older than 75 in good health.

This rearrangement joins TRBV7-2 to TRBJ2-7, with 8 bases fitting TRBD2. The CDR3 length is 15 residues. V gave up 4 bases and J gave up 3 bases; unmatched junction bases: 8. Germline assignment: CDR1 SGHTA and CDR2 FQGNSA. This CDR3 is CASSSRAGGIYEQYF. The CDR3 DNA is TGTGCCAGCAGCTCAAGGGCGGGGGGTATCTACGAGCAGTACTTC.

This clonotype was detected many times. The rearrangement joins TRBV7-8 to TRBJ2-4; TRBD1 agrees at 9 bases. The germline V gene has CDR1 SGHVS and CDR2 FQNEAQ. This CDR3 is 15 amino acids long. V was pared by 1 base and J by 8 bases, with 6 bases of the junction left unmatched. CDR3 sequence: CASSLVGQGMDIQYF. The CDR3 nucleotides are TGTGCCAGCAGCTTAGTCGGACAGGGGATGGACATTCAGTACTTC.

As for this clonotype: A read error may account for a junction end that differs from germline. Written as DNA, the CDR3 is TGTGTCAGCAGCTGGACGGACCAAGAGACCCAGTACTTC. It is translated as CVSSWTDQETQYF. This sequence joins TRBV27 and TRBJ2-5; D ambiguous. Germline V gene lookup returns CDR1 MNHEY and CDR2 SMNVEV (reference sequence). This CDR3 has 13 amino acids.

About this clonotype itself: A read error may be the cause here, since a much bigger clone is one base away. The gene calls are TRBV12-3 or TRBV12-4 and TRBJ2-7; possible D gene TRBD1, 6 bases. The length of the CDR3 is 14 residues. V was pared by 6 bases and J by 1 base, with 13 bases between. The CDR3 loop is CASRQGRVSYEQYF. The CDR3 DNA reads TGTGCCAGCAGACAGGGCAGGGTATCCTACGAGCAGTACTTC.

This clonotype was seen only a few times. Possible read error: a much larger clone is one base away. The chain links TRBV27 to TRBJ2-3; unclear D gene. Per germline, CDR1 MNHEY and CDR2 SMNVEV (reference sequence). This CDR3 is 11 amino acids long. The germline V and J ends were trimmed by 8 bases and 5 bases, with 8 bases remaining between them. CDR3 nucleotides: TGTGCCAGCGGAGTGAGAGATACGCAGTATTTT. It translates to CASGVRDTQYF.

The rearrangement uses TRBV28 and TRBJ2-2; 11 bases map to TRBD2. CDR3 size: 16 residues. J lost 6 bases, V lost 8 bases, and 11 bases had no gene match. The germline V gene has CDR1 MDHEN and CDR2 SYDVKM. CDR3 amino acids: CASGQGGTSGPGELFF. CDR3 DNA sequence: TGTGCCAGCGGCCAAGGGGGGACTAGCGGTCCCGGGGAGCTGTTTTTT.

The CDR3 DNA reads TGTGCCAGTAGTTCAACAGAGTATGGCTACACCTTC. Protein: CASSSTEYGYTF. The chain links TRBV19 to TRBJ1-2; D is undetermined. The CDR3 has 12 residues. Germline CDR1 is LNHDA and CDR2 is SQIVND (reference sequence). The V gene lost 5 bases and the J gene lost 5 bases, with 9 bases spanning the gap.

A single count supports this clonotype. The V gene is TRBV25-1, the J gene TRBJ1-2, with TRBD1 matching 9 bases. In germline, CDR1 is MGHDK, CDR2 SYGVNS. With V trimmed by 6 bases and J by 4 bases, 6 bases remained unmatched. The CDR3 runs 14 residues. CDR3: CASRETGGAYGYTF. The CDR3, as DNA: TGTGCCAGCAGAGAAACAGGGGGCGCCTATGGCTACACCTTC.

This clonotype was found many times. The rearrangement links TRBV5-1 to TRBJ2-7; TRBD1 matches at 11 bases. CDR1 and CDR2 (germline): SGHRS, YFSETQ. V dropped 3 bases and J dropped 2; count of bases not matched to a gene: 7. The CDR3 consists of 16 residues. The CDR3 reads CASSSGQGAVTYEQYF. The CDR3 DNA reads TGCGCCAGCAGCTCCGGACAGGGGGCCGTAACCTACGAGCAGTACTTC.

Note on this clonotype: A clone one base away is much larger, so this may be a read error. The genes are TRBV7-2 and TRBJ2-3, with 9 bases matching TRBD2. The CDR3 length is 16 residues. After removal of 4 bases from V and 8 bases from J, the junction contained 13 bases not matched to a gene. CDR1 is SGHTA, CDR2 FQGNSA, per germline. The CDR3 region is CASSSSSGGGLGTQYF. The CDR3 DNA sequence: TGTGCCAGCAGCTCAAGTAGCGGGGGCGGGTTAGGTACGCAGTATTTT.